These T cell receptor beta chains were read from a single sample in a study of cytomegalovirus exposure and HLA in healthy donors. Clones were sequenced by immunoSEQ multiplex PCR, and TCRdb holds only the in-frame ones, with some missing. The repertoire holds some 100,000 clones, with roughly 86% as singletons. The sequencing input was PBMCs. Receptor source: a woman aged 18-30 years in good health and CMV-seronegative. CDR3s include the opening cysteine and the closing phenylalanine or tryptophan. A D gene is named only where the DNA matches it firmly. Size values are once, few and many counts, or a class for expanded clones, and some rows have none.

d_gene	v_gene	j_gene	abundance	CDR3aa	CDR3nt
-	TRBV9	TRBJ1-2	-	CASSVTGRANYGYTF	TGTGCCAGCAGCGTGACAGGACGAGCTAACTATGGCTACACCTTC
-	TRBV9	TRBJ2-5	-	CASSEARGVGETQYF	TGTGCCAGCAGCGAGGCCAGGGGCGTAGGGGAGACCCAGTACTTC
-	TRBV2	TRBJ2-2	few	CASSVDNRYTGELFF	TGTGCCAGCAGTGTCGACAATCGATATACCGGGGAGCTGTTTTTT
TRBD1	TRBV2	TRBJ2-2	once	CASSRTGDTGELFF	TGTGCCAGCAGCAGAACAGGGGACACCGGGGAGCTGTTTTTT
-	TRBV9	TRBJ1-2	once	CASSVDAGDYGYTF	TGTGCCAGCAGCGTAGATGCAGGGGACTATGGCTACACCTTC
-	TRBV28	TRBJ2-1	-	CASSFAAGSYNEQFF	TGTGCCAGCAGTTTTGCGGCGGGATCCTACAATGAGCAGTTCTTC
-	TRBV11-2	TRBJ1-4	once	CASSPVGGANEKLFF	TGTGCCAGCAGCCCGGTCGGGGGGGCTAATGAAAAACTGTTTTTT
-	TRBV30	TRBJ2-7	-	CAWSDRRAYEQYF	TGTGCCTGGAGTGACAGGAGAGCCTACGAGCAGTACTTC
-	TRBV10-3	TRBJ1-1	-	CAISDAVGNTEAFF	TGTGCCATCAGTGACGCGGTAGGGAACACTGAAGCTTTCTTT
-	TRBV7-3	TRBJ1-2	-	CASSPQGGVASYGYTF	TGTGCCAGCAGCCCCCAAGGGGGGGTGGCTAGCTATGGCTACACCTTC
-	TRBV5-1	TRBJ1-1	-	CASSLDSSITEAFF	TGCGCCAGCAGCTTAGACAGCTCAATAACTGAAGCTTTCTTT
-	TRBV28	TRBJ1-5	-	CASSIEKGNQPQHF	TGTGCCAGCAGTATAGAGAAGGGGAATCAGCCCCAGCATTTT
-	TRBV6-1	TRBJ1-6	-	CASRESPQGNNSPLHF	TGTGCCAGCAGAGAAAGTCCCCAGGGGAATAATTCACCCCTCCACTTT
TRBD1	TRBV27	TRBJ1-1	-	CASSLMAGGLNTEAFF	TGTGCCAGCAGTTTGATGGCAGGGGGGTTGAACACTGAAGCTTTCTTT
-	TRBV6-5	TRBJ1-1	-	CASSSGGDNTEAFF	TGTGCCAGCAGCAGTGGGGGGGATAACACTGAAGCTTTCTTT